The rows below give T cell receptor beta chains drawn from one sample of a study of cytomegalovirus exposure and HLA in healthy donors. Libraries were prepared by immunoSEQ multiplex PCR; TCRdb keeps only in-frame clonotypes and omits some of them. This table holds about 92,000 clones, under 80% found once. Sequencing used PBMCs. The receptors derive from a man between 45 and 60 years old in good health and CMV-seropositive. The conserved cysteine and the conserved F or W are not part of the CDR3 here. Fields, in order: CDR3 protein, V gene, J gene.

CDR3: ASSETGTSGGGETQY
V: TRBV4-2
J: TRBJ2-5

CDR3: ASSNERLGRKWELF
V: TRBV19
J: TRBJ1-4

CDR3: AWRVDRANQAF
V: TRBV30
J: TRBJ1-1

CDR3: ASSEVGSYNEQF
V: TRBV6-1
J: TRBJ2-1

CDR3: AIRGGRDRSSVYYGYT
V: TRBV10-3
J: TRBJ1-2

CDR3: ASRNLGQGDGYT
V: TRBV6-1
J: TRBJ1-2

CDR3: ASSAGQGYEQY
V: TRBV11-1
J: TRBJ2-7

CDR3: ASSSRGSGVGETQY
V: TRBV6-5
J: TRBJ2-5

CDR3: AISATSGGTDTQY
V: TRBV10-3
J: TRBJ2-3

CDR3: ASSSQGTSTDTQY
V: TRBV5-1
J: TRBJ2-3

CDR3: ASSEERAGAGPQH
V: TRBV6-1
J: TRBJ1-5

CDR3: ASSSVLGNTIY
V: TRBV27
J: TRBJ1-3

CDR3: ASSYWASGGDEQF
V: TRBV6-6
J: TRBJ2-1

CDR3: ASTHDGSRNTEAF
V: TRBV5-1
J: TRBJ1-1

CDR3: SWGTASYEQY
V: TRBV7-9
J: TRBJ2-7

CDR3: ASSPGQGQH
V: TRBV7-9
J: TRBJ1-5

CDR3: AIRGTGRPF
V: TRBV10-3
J: TRBJ1-1

CDR3: ASSLLAGGAGGGNEQF
V: TRBV7-6
J: TRBJ2-1

CDR3: ASSQGVVAGGPGTDTQY
V: TRBV4-2
J: TRBJ2-3

CDR3: ASSELTGIGTEAF
V: TRBV19
J: TRBJ1-1

CDR3: ASIEGQGRTEAF
V: TRBV7-8
J: TRBJ1-1

CDR3: ASSPSPLDTQY
V: TRBV9
J: TRBJ2-3

CDR3: AWSVGGDQPQH
V: TRBV30
J: TRBJ1-5

CDR3: ASSRGLDNEQF
V: TRBV5-4
J: TRBJ2-1

CDR3: ASSSGQTYEQY
V: TRBV6-1
J: TRBJ2-7

CDR3: ASSFGRETQY
V: TRBV7-2
J: TRBJ2-5

CDR3: ASSPRAGDPYEQY
V: TRBV18
J: TRBJ2-7

CDR3: ASSELPSSGNTIY
V: TRBV6-1
J: TRBJ1-3

CDR3: AWDPGQGNSPLN
V: TRBV30
J: TRBJ1-6

CDR3: ASSLGRGDRPQH
V: TRBV7-2
J: TRBJ1-5

CDR3: ASSGRGLNYGYT
V: TRBV19
J: TRBJ1-2

CDR3: ASSFQGLGEKLF
V: TRBV7-9
J: TRBJ1-4

CDR3: ASPIKRMNTEAF
V: TRBV21-1
J: TRBJ1-1

CDR3: ASSSPTGNPYGYT
V: TRBV7-2
J: TRBJ1-2

CDR3: ATKDFLVDTQY
V: TRBV15
J: TRBJ2-3

CDR3: ASSSSQMGAGVGEAF
V: TRBV28
J: TRBJ1-1

CDR3: ASSVSWTGGSYEQY
V: TRBV9
J: TRBJ2-7

CDR3: AISETGGAYNEQF
V: TRBV10-3
J: TRBJ2-1

CDR3: SVEGGVPDTQY
V: TRBV29-1
J: TRBJ2-3

CDR3: SVGDREGQPQH
V: TRBV29-1
J: TRBJ1-5

CDR3: ARSAPLRGSTTTDTQY
V: TRBV7-5
J: TRBJ2-3

CDR3: ASSQYRGNQPQH
V: TRBV4-1
J: TRBJ1-5

CDR3: ASSQDRGSNQPQH
V: TRBV4-3
J: TRBJ1-5

CDR3: ASSPSNGEAF
V: TRBV18
J: TRBJ1-1

CDR3: ASSPRKTGSYEQY
V: TRBV13
J: TRBJ2-7

CDR3: ASSQDRGGAF
V: TRBV14
J: TRBJ1-1

CDR3: ASSQDREAYEQY
V: TRBV4-3
J: TRBJ2-7

CDR3: ASRRGGGYEQY
V: TRBV5-6
J: TRBJ2-7

CDR3: ASSDNREGNYGYT
V: TRBV9
J: TRBJ1-2

CDR3: ASSIFSSDSGNTIY
V: TRBV19
J: TRBJ1-3

CDR3: ASSLLTGAHEQY
V: TRBV27
J: TRBJ2-7

CDR3: ASSPGGSLYNEQF
V: TRBV27
J: TRBJ2-1

CDR3: ASRPGQGFEKLF
V: TRBV12-2
J: TRBJ1-4

CDR3: ASRPFRGSEGNTEAF
V: TRBV28
J: TRBJ1-1